This T cell receptor (beta chain) was recovered during a study of cytomegalovirus exposure and HLA in healthy donors. CDR3 length: 16 amino acids. In germline, CDR1 is MDHEN, CDR2 SYDVKM. PCR employed 60 Vbeta and 13 Jbeta primers. The table came from immunoSEQ multiplex PCR; TCRdb's copy has only in-frame clones and leaves some out. The sample consists of under 110,000 clones, about 80% of them appearing once. As concerns this clone: Mismatch with germline at one junction end may stem from a read error.

This TCR derives from a man aged 35 to 55 in good health and CMV-seronegative. The sample taken for sequencing was PBMCs. The chain is built from TRBV28 and TRBJ1-5, with 9 nucleotides matching TRBD1. The CDR3 DNA sequence: TGTGCCAGCAGTTCCGTGACAGGGGGTAGCTATCAGCCCCAGCATTTT. This sequence encodes CASSSVTGGSYQPQHF.